This TCR beta chain was identified in a study of T cells in Graves' hyperthyroidism and ophthalmopathy. About the study: Sampling of peripheral blood happened at initial diagnosis, prior to any treatment.

It was RNA transcripts that yielded the amplified TCR beta CDR3 regions. Researchers ran a first-round RT-PCR on the TCR CDR3 using the HTBI primer set. TCRdb recomputed calls from the multiplex PCR reads with MiXCR, one row per CDR3 protein. Here the sample spans hundreds of thousands of distinct CDR3 sequences, 15% to 20% being singletons. In its sample, this clonotype was seen many times. Stability of Graves' hyperthyroidism was defined as absent ophthalmopathy progression within 18 months. Exclusion of a patient resulted from uncontrolled infection, other autoimmune disease, pregnancy or lactation. The V gene's germline CDR1 is PRHDT and CDR2 FYEKMQ (reference sequence). The length of the CDR3 is 15 residues. V lost 1 base, J lost 0 bases, and 7 bases lay in between.

The specimen sequenced was blood. The sequence was collected from a woman aged 30 to 39 with Graves' hyperthyroidism. The chain combines TRBV13 with TRBJ1-3; D possibly corresponds to TRBD1 (5 bases). In DNA, the CDR3 is TGTGCCAGCAGCTTAGTCGGGGCCTCTGGAAACACCATATATTTT. This gives the protein CASSLVGASGNTIYF.